One T cell receptor (beta chain) is described in this entry. Its antigen specificity is not known. Per-base qualities were not stored, and no clone one base away is much larger. This entry belongs to a study of blood T cell repertoires in COVID-19 (dated by TCRdb to the early 2020s). With respect to the entire study: Collaborator samples came from the United States, Italy and Spain and covered acute and convalescent phases of COVID-19. A freely available public database, intended as a resource for researchers studying the immune response to SARS-CoV-2, is where the repertoires were released. Where available, HLA class I and class II types were taken from metadata supplied by the sample provider and were not determined by assay-based typing. Deeply sampled blood TCRbeta repertoires from subjects exposed to, actively infected with, or recovered from COVID-19 were included in the dataset. The sample metadata nearly always contained a de-identified subject ID, COVID-19 status, age in years and sex. The samples were drawn from the first 160 participants of the ongoing ImmuneRACE study and from roughly 1,300 subjects provided by 6 global collaborators. The material from the prospective study consisted of cDNA or gDNA derived from T cells, B-cell-depleted T cells, or PBMCs.

V lost 3 bases and J lost 5 bases; the stretch between them is 13 bases long. There are 15 amino acids in the CDR3, from cysteine to phenylalanine inclusive. Left in the record is the CDR3 DNA by itself, 45 bases read in frame from the first base. From the germline V gene, CDR1 is KGHDR and CDR2 is SFDVKD. In the prospective study, participants were roughly 18 to 90 years old, resided in 25 or so geographic areas of the United States, and were enrolled through a virtual design. To assign participants to cohorts, the prospective study relied on clinical history that participants themselves reported in a screening survey and a study questionnaire. Each participant in the prospective study had whole blood, serum and a nasopharyngeal or oropharyngeal swab collected by mobile phlebotomists. Additional blood draws and questionnaires over an approximately 2-month period could optionally be provided by prospective study participants. Prospective study blood samples were shipped either frozen or at room temperature before DNA extraction.

TCRbeta CDR3 regions were amplified from genomic DNA by means of the immunoSEQ Assay, a bias-controlled multiplex PCR. The authors processed their data as follows. Within the assay, amplification of reference gene primers was used to estimate how many nucleated cells each sample contained. Sequence reads were collapsed and filtered to measure the absolute abundance of every unique TCRbeta CDR3 rearrangement. Productive Simpson clonality was computed per sample as the square root of Simpson's diversity index over productive rearrangements. Sourced from immuneACCESS, this table was stored by TCRdb with only in-frame sequences that have V and J called. A share of the clones is absent; for the studies checked, an unresolved V gene accounts for under half, and the remainder has no known explanation. For V, J and clone size, that table is used; D and trimming come from the DNA. For this sample there are approximately 330,000 clones; about 86% appear just once. The biggest ten clones account for 4% to 5% of the sample.

The study at large found these results: How much clinical and demographic metadata was included differed by source and by participant, and the metadata was provided uncurated.

The material sequenced was PBMCs or T cells enriched from blood (not recorded which). This clonotype originated in a woman in her thirties or forties with acute COVID-19. Rearrangement joined TRBV24-1 to TRBJ2-1; the D gene is perhaps TRBD2, from 5 matching bases. The nucleotides read TGTGCCACCAGTGATGCGGGCCGACAAAACAATGAGCAGTTCTTC. Its translation is CATSDAGRQNNEQFF.